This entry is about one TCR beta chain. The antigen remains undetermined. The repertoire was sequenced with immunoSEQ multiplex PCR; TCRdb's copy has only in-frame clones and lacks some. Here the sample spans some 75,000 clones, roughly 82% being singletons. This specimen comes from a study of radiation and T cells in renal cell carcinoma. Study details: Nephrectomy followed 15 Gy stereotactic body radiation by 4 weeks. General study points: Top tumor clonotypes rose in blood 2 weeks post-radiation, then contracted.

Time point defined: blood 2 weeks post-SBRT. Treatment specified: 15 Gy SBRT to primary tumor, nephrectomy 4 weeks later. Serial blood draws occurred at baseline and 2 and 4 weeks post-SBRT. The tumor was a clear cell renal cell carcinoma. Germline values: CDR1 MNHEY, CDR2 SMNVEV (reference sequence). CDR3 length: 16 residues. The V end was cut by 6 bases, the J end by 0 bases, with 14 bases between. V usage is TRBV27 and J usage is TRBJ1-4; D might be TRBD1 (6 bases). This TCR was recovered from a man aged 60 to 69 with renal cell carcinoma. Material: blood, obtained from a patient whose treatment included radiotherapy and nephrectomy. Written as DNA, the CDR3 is TGTGCCAGCAGAGAGCACAGGGAGGCAACTAATGAAAAACTGTTTTTT. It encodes CASREHREATNEKLFF.